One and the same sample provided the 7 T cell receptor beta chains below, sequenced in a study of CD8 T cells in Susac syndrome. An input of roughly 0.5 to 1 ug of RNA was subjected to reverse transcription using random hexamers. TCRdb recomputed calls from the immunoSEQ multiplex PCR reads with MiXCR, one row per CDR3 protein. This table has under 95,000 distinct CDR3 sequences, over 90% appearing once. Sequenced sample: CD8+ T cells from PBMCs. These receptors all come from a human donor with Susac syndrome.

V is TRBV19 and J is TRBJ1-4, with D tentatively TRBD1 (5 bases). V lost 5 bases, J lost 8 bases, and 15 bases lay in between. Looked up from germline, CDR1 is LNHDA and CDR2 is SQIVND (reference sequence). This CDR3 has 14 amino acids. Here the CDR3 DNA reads TGTGCCAGTAGTCGACCAGGGTATGAAGAAAAACTGTTTTTT. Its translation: CASSRPGYEEKLFF.

CDR3 amino acids: CSARYGLAPSTDTQYF. CDR3 DNA: TGCAGTGCTAGGTACGGCCTAGCGCCTAGCACAGATACGCAGTATTTT. The V and J genes are TRBV20-1 and TRBJ2-3; D perhaps matches TRBD2 (6 bases). This CDR3 contains 16 residues. CDR1 and CDR2 (germline): DFQATT, SNEGSKA (reference sequence). The V gene lost 3 bases and the J gene lost 0 bases, with 16 bases spanning the gap.

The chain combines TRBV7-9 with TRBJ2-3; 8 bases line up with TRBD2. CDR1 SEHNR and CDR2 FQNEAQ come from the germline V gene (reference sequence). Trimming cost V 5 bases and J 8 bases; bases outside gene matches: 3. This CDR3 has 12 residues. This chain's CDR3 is CASSGRGGTQYF. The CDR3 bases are TGTGCCAGCAGCGGCCGGGGGGGTACGCAGTATTTT.

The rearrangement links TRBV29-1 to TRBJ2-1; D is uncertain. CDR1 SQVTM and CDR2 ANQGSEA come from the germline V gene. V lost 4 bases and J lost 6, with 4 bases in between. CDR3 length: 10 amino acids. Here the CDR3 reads CSVASNEQFF. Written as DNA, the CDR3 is TGCAGCGTTGCCTCCAATGAGCAGTTCTTC.

CDR3: CASSPQGAHEQFF. For the CDR3, the DNA is TGTGCCAGCAGCCCCCAGGGGGCCCATGAGCAGTTCTTC. The rearrangement links TRBV13 to TRBJ2-1; 8 positions match TRBD1. The CDR3 extends over 13 amino acids. Germline CDR1 is PRHDT and CDR2 is FYEKMQ (reference sequence). With 5 bases clipped from V and 8 bases from J, the junction kept 5 bases outside the gene matches.

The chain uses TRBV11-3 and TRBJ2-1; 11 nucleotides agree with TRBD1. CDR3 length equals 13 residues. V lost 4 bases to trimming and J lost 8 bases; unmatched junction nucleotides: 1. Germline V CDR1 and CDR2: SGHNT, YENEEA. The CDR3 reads CASSWGQGDEQFF. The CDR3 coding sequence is TGTGCCAGCAGCTGGGGACAGGGGGATGAGCAGTTCTTC.

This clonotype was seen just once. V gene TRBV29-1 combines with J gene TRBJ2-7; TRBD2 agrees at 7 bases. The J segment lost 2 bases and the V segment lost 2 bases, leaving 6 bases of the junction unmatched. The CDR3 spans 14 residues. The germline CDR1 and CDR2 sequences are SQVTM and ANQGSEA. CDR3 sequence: CSVESGERPYEQYF. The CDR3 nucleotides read TGCAGCGTTGAAAGCGGGGAGAGACCCTACGAGCAGTACTTC.